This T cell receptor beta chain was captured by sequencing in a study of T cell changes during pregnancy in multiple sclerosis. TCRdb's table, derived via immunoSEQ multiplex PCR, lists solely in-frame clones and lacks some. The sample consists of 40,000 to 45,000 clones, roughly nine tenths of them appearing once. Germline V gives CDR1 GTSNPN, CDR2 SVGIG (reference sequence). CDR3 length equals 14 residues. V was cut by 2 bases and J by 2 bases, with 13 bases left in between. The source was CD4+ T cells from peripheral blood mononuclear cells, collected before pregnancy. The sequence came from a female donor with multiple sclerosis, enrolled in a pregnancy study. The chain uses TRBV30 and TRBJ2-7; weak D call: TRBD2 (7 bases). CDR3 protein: CAWSKGGGTYEQYF. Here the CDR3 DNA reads TGTGCCTGGAGTAAAGGGGGGGGGACCTACGAGCAGTACTTC.